This T cell receptor beta chain was profiled in a study of persistence of HIV-infected CD4 T cells. Germline CDR1 reads MNHNY; CDR2 reads SVGAGI (reference sequence). The CDR3 has 16 amino acids. The V and J ends lost 6 bases and 7 bases respectively, with 21 bases between them. Comments on this clone: The antigen remains undetermined.

This was the immunoSEQ version 4 assay in survey mode. Assay used: immunoSEQ multiplex PCR; TCRdb lists only in-frame clones, some missing. This table holds 35,000 to 50,000 clones, roughly 92% found once. Nonspecific anti-CD3/anti-CD28 bead stimulation represents the broad CD4+ T cell repertoire. CD4+ T cells upregulating both CD40 ligand and CD69 were sorted as responding cells. The chain combines TRBV6-6 with TRBJ1-4, with D possibly matching TRBD1 (5 bases). The sequence was obtained from an adult man with HIV who was CMV-seropositive. This material consisted of CD4+ T cells sorted from PBMCs after approximately 18-hour stimulation, taken from a patient who received antiretroviral therapy. CDR3 sequence: CASRDWNTGRSEKLFF. The CDR3 DNA sequence: TGTGCCAGCAGAGATTGGAATACAGGTCGTAGTGAAAAACTGTTTTTT.